The present T cell receptor beta chain was sequenced within a study of blood T cells in healthy people across ages. Each sample gave at least 7 million isolated PBMCs. The germline gives CDR1 SEHNR, CDR2 FQNEAQ (reference sequence). The CDR3 runs to 14 residues. V shed 2 bases and J 9 bases; nucleotides not matched to a gene: 2. Then a second PCR, running roughly 6 to 12 cycles, was carried out with a sample-barcoded 5' primer and a J-beta primer mix. TCRdb reanalysed the 5' RACE reads using MiXCR and keeps one entry per CDR3 protein. The sample holds about 1 million distinct CDR3 sequences, around 45% seen once.

Input material: blood. The clonotype was recovered from a woman between 55 and 75 years old in good health. The V and J genes are TRBV7-9 and TRBJ1-6; 9 positions agree with TRBD1. The CDR3 reads CASSLMGQGSPLHF. The CDR3 nucleotides read TGTGCCAGCAGCTTAATGGGACAGGGTTCACCCCTCCACTTT.